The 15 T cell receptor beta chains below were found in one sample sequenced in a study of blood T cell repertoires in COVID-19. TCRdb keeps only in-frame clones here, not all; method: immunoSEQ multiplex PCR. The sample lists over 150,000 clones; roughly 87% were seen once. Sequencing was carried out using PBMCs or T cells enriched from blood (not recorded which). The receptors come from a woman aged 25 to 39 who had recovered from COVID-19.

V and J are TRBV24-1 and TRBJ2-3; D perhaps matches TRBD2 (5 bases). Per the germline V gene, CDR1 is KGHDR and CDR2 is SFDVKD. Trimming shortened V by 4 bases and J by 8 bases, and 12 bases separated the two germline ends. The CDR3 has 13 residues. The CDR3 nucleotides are TGTGCCACCAGTGACCGAGGGCTCGGTACGCAGTATTTT. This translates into CATSDRGLGTQYF.

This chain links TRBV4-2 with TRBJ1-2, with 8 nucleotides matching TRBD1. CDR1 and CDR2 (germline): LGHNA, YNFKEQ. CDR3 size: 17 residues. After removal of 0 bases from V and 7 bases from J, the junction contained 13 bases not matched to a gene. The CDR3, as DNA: TGTGCCAGCAGCCAAGAGGGACAGGCCCCCGAAGTGGGTGGCTACACCTTC. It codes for CASSQEGQAPEVGGYTF.

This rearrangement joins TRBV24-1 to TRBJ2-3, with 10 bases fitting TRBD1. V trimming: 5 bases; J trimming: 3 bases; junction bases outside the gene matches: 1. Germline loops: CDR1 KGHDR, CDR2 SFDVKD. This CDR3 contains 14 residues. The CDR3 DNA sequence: TGTGCCACCAGTGGGACAGGGGGGACAGATACGCAGTATTTT. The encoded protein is CATSGTGGTDTQYF.

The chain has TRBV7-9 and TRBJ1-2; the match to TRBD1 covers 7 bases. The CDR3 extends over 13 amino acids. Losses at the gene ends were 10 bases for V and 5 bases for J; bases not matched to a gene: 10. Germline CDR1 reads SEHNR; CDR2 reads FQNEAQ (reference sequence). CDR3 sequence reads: CATQGGDLYGYTF. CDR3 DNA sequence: TGTGCCACTCAGGGGGGAGATTTATATGGCTACACCTTC.

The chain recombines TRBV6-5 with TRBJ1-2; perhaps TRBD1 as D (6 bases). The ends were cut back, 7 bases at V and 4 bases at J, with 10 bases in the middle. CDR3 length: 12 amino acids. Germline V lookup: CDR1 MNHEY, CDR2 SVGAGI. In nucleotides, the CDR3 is TGTGCCAGCACGGACAGATCCTATGGCTACACCTTC. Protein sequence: CASTDRSYGYTF.

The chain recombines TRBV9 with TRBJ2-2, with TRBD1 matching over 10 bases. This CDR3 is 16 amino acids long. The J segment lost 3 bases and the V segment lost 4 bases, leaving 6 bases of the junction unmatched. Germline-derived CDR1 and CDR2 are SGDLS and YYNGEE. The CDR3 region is CASSPRTGGDTGELFF. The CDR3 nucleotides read TGTGCCAGCAGCCCTCGGACAGGGGGGGACACCGGGGAGCTGTTTTTT.

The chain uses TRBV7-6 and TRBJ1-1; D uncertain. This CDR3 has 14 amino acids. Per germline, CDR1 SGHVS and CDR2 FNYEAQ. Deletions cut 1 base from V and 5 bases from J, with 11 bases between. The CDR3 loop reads CASSLGTLGTEAFF. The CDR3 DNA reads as TGTGCCAGCAGCTTAGGGACTTTGGGTACTGAAGCTTTCTTT.

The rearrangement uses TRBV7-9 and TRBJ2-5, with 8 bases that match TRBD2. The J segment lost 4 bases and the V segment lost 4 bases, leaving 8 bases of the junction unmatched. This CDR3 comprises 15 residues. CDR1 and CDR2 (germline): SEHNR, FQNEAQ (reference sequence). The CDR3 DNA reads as TGTGCCAGCAGCTCCGGGACTAGTGTAGCAGAGACCCAGTACTTC. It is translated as CASSSGTSVAETQYF.

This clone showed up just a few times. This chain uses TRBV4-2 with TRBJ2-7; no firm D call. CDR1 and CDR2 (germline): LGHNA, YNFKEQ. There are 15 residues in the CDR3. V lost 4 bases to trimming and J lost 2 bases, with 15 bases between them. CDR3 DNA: TGTGCCAGCAGCCTCGAGGCGGTTACCCCCTACGAGCAGTACTTC. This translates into CASSLEAVTPYEQYF.

Here the CDR3 reads CAWRGTAFKNIQYF. CDR3 coding DNA: TGTGCCTGGAGGGGGACAGCCTTCAAAAACATTCAGTACTTC. V usage is TRBV30 and J usage is TRBJ2-4; 7 bases are shared with TRBD1. The V gene's germline CDR1 is GTSNPN and CDR2 SVGIG (reference sequence). The trim removed 3 bases at V and 3 bases at J, leaving 5 bases unmatched. This CDR3 has 14 amino acids.

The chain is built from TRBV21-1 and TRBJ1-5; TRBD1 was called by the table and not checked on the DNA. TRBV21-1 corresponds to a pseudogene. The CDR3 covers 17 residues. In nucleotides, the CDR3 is TGTGCCAGCAGCACCATCACAGGTTTACCTAGCAATCAGCCCCAGCATTTT. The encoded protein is CASSTITGLPSNQPQHF.

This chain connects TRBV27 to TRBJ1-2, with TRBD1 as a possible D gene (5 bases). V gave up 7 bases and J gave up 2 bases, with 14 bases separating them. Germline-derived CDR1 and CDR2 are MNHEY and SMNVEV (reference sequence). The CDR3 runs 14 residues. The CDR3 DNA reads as TGTGCCAGCAAAGACGACAGCTTCAACTATGGCTACACCTTC. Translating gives CASKDDSFNYGYTF.

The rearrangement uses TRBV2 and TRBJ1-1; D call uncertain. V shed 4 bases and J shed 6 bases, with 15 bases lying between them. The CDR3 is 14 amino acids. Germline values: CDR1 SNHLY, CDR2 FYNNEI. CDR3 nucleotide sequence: TGTGCCAGCAGTGCGCGGGGTCCAAGGGCTGAAGCTTTCTTT. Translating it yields CASSARGPRAEAFF.

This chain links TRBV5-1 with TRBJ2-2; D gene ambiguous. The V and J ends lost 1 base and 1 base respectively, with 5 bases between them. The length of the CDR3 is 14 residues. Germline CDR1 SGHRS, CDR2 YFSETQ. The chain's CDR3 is CASSLPGNTGELFF. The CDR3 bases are TGCGCCAGCAGCTTGCCAGGGAACACCGGGGAGCTGTTTTTT.

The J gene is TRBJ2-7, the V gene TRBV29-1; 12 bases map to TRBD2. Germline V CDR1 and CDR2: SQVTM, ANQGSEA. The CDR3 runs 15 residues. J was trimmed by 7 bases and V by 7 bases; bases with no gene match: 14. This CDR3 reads CSAGLAGLGIKEQYF. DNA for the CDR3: TGCAGCGCTGGACTAGCGGGATTGGGAATCAAGGAGCAGTACTTC.